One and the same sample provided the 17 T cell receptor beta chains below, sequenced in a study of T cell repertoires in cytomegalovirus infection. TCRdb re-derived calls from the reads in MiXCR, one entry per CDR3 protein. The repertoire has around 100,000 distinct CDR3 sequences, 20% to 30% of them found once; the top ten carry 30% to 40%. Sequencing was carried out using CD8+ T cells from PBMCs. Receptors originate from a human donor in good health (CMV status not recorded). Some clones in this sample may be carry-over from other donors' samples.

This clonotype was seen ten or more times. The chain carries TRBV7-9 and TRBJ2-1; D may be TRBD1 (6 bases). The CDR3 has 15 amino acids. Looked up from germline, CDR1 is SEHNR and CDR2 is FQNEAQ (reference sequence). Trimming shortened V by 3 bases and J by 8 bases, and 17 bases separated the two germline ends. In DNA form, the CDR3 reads TGTGCCAGCAGCTTGGTAACAGGGCGAGCCGATGAGCAGTTCTTC. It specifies CASSLVTGRADEQFF.

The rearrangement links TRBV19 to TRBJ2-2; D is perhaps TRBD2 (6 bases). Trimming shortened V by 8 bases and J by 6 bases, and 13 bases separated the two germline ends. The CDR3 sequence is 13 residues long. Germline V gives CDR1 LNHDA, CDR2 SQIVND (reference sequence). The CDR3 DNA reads TGTGCCAGTTTCCCGGGGGAGGCCGGGGAGCTGTTTTTT. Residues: CASFPGEAGELFF.

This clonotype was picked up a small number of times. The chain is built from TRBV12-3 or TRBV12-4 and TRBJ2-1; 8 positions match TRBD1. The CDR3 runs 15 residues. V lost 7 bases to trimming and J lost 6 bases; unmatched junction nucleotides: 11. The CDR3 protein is CASNFAPTGVNEQFF. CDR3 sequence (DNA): TGTGCCAGCAACTTCGCCCCGACAGGGGTCAATGAGCAGTTCTTC.

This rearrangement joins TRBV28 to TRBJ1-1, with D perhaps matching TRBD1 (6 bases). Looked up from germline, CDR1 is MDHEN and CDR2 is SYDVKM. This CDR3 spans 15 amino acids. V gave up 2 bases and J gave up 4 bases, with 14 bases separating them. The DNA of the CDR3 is TGTGCCAGCAGTTTAATCGGGGGGCTCGGCACTGAAGCTTTCTTT. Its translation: CASSLIGGLGTEAFF.

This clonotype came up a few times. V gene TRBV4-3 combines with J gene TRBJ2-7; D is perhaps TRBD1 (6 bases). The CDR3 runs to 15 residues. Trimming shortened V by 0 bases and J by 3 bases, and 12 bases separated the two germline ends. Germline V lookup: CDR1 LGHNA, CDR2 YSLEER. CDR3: CASSQDQTGDYEQYF. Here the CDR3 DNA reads TGCGCCAGCAGCCAAGATCAGACAGGAGACTACGAGCAGTACTTC.

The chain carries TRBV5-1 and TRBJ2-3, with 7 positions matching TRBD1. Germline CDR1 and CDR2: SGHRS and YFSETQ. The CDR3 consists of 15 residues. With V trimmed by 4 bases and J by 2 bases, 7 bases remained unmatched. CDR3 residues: CASSLDRAITDTQYF. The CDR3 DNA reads TGCGCCAGCAGCCTCGACAGGGCCATCACAGATACGCAGTATTTT. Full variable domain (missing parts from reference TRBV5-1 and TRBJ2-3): KAGVTQTPRYLIKTRGQQVTLSCSPISGHRSVSWYQQTPGQGLQFLFEYFSETQRNKGNFPGRFSGRQFSNSRSEMNVSTLELGDSALYLCASSLDRAITDTQYFGPGTRLTVL.

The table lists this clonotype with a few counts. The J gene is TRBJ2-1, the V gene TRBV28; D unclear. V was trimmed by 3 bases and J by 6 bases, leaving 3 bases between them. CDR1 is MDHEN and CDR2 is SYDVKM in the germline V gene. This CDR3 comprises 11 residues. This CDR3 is CASSFINEQFF. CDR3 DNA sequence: TGTGCCAGCAGTTTTATCAATGAGCAGTTCTTC.

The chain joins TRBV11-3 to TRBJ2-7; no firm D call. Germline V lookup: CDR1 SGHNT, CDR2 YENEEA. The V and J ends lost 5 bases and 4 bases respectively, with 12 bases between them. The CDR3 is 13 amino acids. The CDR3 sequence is CASSSLPDYEQYF. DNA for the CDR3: TGTGCCAGCAGCAGCCTTCCGGATTACGAGCAGTACTTC.

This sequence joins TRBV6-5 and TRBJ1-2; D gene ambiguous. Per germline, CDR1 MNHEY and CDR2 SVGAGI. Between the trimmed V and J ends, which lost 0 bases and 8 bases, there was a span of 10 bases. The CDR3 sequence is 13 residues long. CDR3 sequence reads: CASSYSNRGGYTF. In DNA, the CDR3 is TGTGCCAGCAGTTACTCGAACAGAGGAGGCTACACCTTC.

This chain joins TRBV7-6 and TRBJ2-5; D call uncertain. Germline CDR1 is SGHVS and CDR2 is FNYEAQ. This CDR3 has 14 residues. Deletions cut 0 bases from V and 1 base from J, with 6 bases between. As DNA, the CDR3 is TGTGCCAGCAGCTTAGCTACGGTCCAAGAGACCCAGTACTTC. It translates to CASSLATVQETQYF.

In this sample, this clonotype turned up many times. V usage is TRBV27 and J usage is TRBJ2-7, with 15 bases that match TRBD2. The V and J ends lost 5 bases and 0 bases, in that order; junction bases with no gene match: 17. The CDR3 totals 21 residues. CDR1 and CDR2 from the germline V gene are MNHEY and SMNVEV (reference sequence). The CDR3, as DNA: TGTGCCAGCAGTAGGGATGGGACTAGCGGGGGGCTCACCCGCTCCTCCTACGAGCAGTACTTC. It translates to CASSRDGTSGGLTRSSYEQYF.

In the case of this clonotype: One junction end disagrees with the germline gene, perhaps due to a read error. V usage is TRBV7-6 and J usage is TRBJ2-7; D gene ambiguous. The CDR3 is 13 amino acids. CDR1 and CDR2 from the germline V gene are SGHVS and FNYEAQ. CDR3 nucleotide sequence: TGTGCTAGCAGCTTAGGTATAGGCGACGAGCAGTACTTC. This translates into CASSLGIGDEQYF.

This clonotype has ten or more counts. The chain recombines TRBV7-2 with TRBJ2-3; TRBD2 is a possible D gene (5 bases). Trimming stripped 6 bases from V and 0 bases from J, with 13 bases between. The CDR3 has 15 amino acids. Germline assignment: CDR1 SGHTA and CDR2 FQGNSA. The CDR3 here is CASSSGKSSTDTQYF. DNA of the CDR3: TGTGCCAGCAGTTCGGGGAAGAGCAGCACAGATACGCAGTATTTT.

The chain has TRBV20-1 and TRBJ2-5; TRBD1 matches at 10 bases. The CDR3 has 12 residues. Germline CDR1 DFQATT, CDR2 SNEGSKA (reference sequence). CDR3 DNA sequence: TGCAGGGCGACAGGGGGCGGAGAGACCCAGTACTTC. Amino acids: CRATGGGETQYF.

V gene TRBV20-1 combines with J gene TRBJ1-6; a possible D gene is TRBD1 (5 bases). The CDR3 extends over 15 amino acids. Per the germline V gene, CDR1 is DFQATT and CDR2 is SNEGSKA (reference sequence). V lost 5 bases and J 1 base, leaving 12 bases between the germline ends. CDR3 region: CSALRGLSYNSPLHF. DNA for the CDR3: TGCAGTGCTCTTCGGGGGTTATCCTATAATTCACCCCTCCACTTT.

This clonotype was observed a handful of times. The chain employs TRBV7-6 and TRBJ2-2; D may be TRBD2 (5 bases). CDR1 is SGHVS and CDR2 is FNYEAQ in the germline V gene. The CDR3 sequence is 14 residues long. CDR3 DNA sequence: TGTGCACTCTTTAGCGTCCCTAACACCGGGGAGCTGTTTTTT. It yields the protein CALFSVPNTGELFF.

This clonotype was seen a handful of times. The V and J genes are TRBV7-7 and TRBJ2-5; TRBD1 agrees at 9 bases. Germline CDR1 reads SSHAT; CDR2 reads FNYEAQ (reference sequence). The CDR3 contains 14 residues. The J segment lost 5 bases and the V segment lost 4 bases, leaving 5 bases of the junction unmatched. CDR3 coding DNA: TGTGCCAGCAGCTGGGGACAGGGCGCCGAGACCCAGTACTTC. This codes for CASSWGQGAETQYF.